The rows below give T cell receptor beta chains drawn from one sample of a study of blood T cells in healthy people across ages. TCRdb independently ran MiXCR on the 5' RACE reads; one entry per CDR3 protein. The table lists fewer than 750,000 distinct CDR3 sequences, approximately 52% of them singletons, with around an eighth in the top ten. Material for sequencing was blood. These receptors were obtained from an elderly woman in good health. CDR3s include the opening cysteine and the closing phenylalanine or tryptophan. The D gene is left open where the match is weak. Rows give clone size only sometimes, using once, few, many, or a class for an expanded clone.

clone_size: few; j_call: TRBJ2-7; d_call: TRBD2; v_call: TRBV20-1; cdr3_aa: CSARKGGPYNEQYF; cdr3_nt: TGCAGTGCTAGAAAGGGAGGGCCCTACAATGAGCAGTACTTC
clone_size: .; j_call: TRBJ2-1; d_call: .; v_call: TRBV5-1; cdr3_aa: CASSSGPETYNEQFF; cdr3_nt: TGCGCCAGCAGCTCCGGCCCCGAGACCTACAATGAGCAGTTCTTC
clone_size: .; j_call: TRBJ1-4; d_call: TRBD1; v_call: TRBV20-1; cdr3_aa: CSASWFGQGYEKLFF; cdr3_nt: TGCAGTGCTAGTTGGTTTGGACAGGGGTATGAAAAACTGTTTTTT
clone_size: few; j_call: TRBJ1-1; d_call: TRBD1; v_call: TRBV6-1; cdr3_aa: CASSNIGQGNTEAFF; cdr3_nt: TGTGCCAGCAGCAACATCGGACAGGGAAACACTGAAGCTTTCTTT
clone_size: .; j_call: TRBJ2-2; d_call: TRBD1; v_call: TRBV28; cdr3_aa: CASRRQGMPGELFF; cdr3_nt: TGTGCCAGCAGACGACAGGGGATGCCCGGGGAGCTGTTTTTT
clone_size: .; j_call: TRBJ2-4; d_call: TRBD2; v_call: TRBV3-1; cdr3_aa: CASSHGTGGRPKNIQYF; cdr3_nt: TGTGCCAGCAGCCATGGGACGGGCGGGAGGCCAAAAAACATTCAGTACTTC
clone_size: few; j_call: TRBJ2-7; d_call: TRBD2; v_call: TRBV7-2; cdr3_aa: CASSRSGTSGVFAYEQYF; cdr3_nt: TGTGCCAGCAGCAGGTCCGGGACTAGCGGCGTGTTCGCCTACGAGCAGTACTTC
clone_size: .; j_call: TRBJ2-3; d_call: TRBD2; v_call: TRBV29-1; cdr3_aa: CSVGGPSGGRTQYF; cdr3_nt: TGCAGCGTTGGGGGGCCGAGCGGGGGTAGAACGCAGTATTTT
clone_size: .; j_call: TRBJ2-7; d_call: .; v_call: TRBV7-2; cdr3_aa: CASSLGEGRSVRDEQYF; cdr3_nt: TGTGCCAGCAGCTTAGGAGAGGGGCGATCGGTTCGGGACGAGCAGTACTTC
clone_size: .; j_call: TRBJ2-1; d_call: TRBD2; v_call: TRBV6-1; cdr3_aa: CASSPLTSGGNNEQFF; cdr3_nt: TGTGCCAGCAGTCCTCTGACTAGCGGGGGGAACAATGAGCAGTTCTTC
clone_size: .; j_call: TRBJ2-1; d_call: TRBD2; v_call: TRBV4-1; cdr3_aa: CASSQVTSGGASEQFF; cdr3_nt: TGCGCCAGCAGCCAAGTAACTAGCGGGGGGGCCAGTGAGCAGTTCTTC
clone_size: .; j_call: TRBJ2-7; d_call: .; v_call: TRBV4-2; cdr3_aa: CASSQWWGPYYEQYF; cdr3_nt: TGTGCCAGCAGCCAATGGTGGGGGCCTTACTACGAGCAGTACTTC
clone_size: many; j_call: TRBJ1-5; d_call: .; v_call: TRBV28; cdr3_aa: CASSLWGGNQPQHF; cdr3_nt: TGTGCCAGCAGTTTATGGGGAGGCAATCAGCCCCAGCATTTT
clone_size: .; j_call: TRBJ2-7; d_call: .; v_call: TRBV12-5; cdr3_aa: CASGTESSYEQYF; cdr3_nt: TGTGCTAGTGGGACGGAGAGCTCCTACGAGCAGTACTTC
clone_size: .; j_call: TRBJ2-2; d_call: .; v_call: TRBV12-3/TRBV12-4; cdr3_aa: CASSFLGESSTGELFF; cdr3_nt: TGTGCCAGCAGTTTCTTAGGGGAATCGAGCACCGGGGAGCTGTTTTTT
clone_size: few; j_call: TRBJ2-3; d_call: TRBD2; v_call: TRBV2; cdr3_aa: CASSGLAGGGTDTQYF; cdr3_nt: TGTGCCAGCAGTGGACTAGCGGGGGGTGGAACAGATACGCAGTATTTT
clone_size: .; j_call: TRBJ2-2; d_call: TRBD1; v_call: TRBV25-1; cdr3_aa: CASSRGQGVTGELFF; cdr3_nt: TGTGCCAGCAGCCGGGGACAGGGAGTCACCGGGGAGCTGTTTTTT
clone_size: .; j_call: TRBJ2-7; d_call: TRBD1; v_call: TRBV29-1; cdr3_aa: CSVTGGYEQYF; cdr3_nt: TGCAGCGTTACAGGGGGCTACGAGCAGTACTTC
clone_size: many; j_call: TRBJ2-1; d_call: .; v_call: TRBV12-3/TRBV12-4; cdr3_aa: CASSLRSGSPEQFF; cdr3_nt: TGTGCCAGCAGTTTGAGGAGCGGGTCCCCCGAGCAGTTCTTC
clone_size: .; j_call: TRBJ1-2; d_call: TRBD1; v_call: TRBV2; cdr3_aa: CASSLGQGRDGYTF; cdr3_nt: TGTGCCAGCAGTCTTGGACAGGGGAGGGATGGCTACACCTTC
clone_size: many; j_call: TRBJ2-1; d_call: .; v_call: TRBV20-1; cdr3_aa: CSAPSLGNAQNEQFF; cdr3_nt: TGCAGTGCTCCGTCCCTGGGCAACGCGCAAAATGAGCAGTTCTTC
clone_size: .; j_call: TRBJ2-1; d_call: TRBD2; v_call: TRBV6-1; cdr3_aa: CASSRSLAGAGNEQFF; cdr3_nt: TGTGCCAGCAGCCGCTCTCTCGCGGGAGCAGGAAATGAGCAGTTCTTC
clone_size: .; j_call: TRBJ2-2; d_call: .; v_call: TRBV7-2; cdr3_aa: CADALTRNTGELFF; cdr3_nt: TGTGCCGACGCCCTAACAAGGAACACCGGGGAGCTGTTTTTT
clone_size: many; j_call: TRBJ1-3; d_call: .; v_call: TRBV6-1; cdr3_aa: CASSLGDFSRNTIYF; cdr3_nt: TGTGCCAGCAGTTTGGGGGACTTCTCCAGAAACACCATATATTTT
clone_size: .; j_call: TRBJ1-1; d_call: TRBD1; v_call: TRBV27; cdr3_aa: CASSLRGQGVRGEAFF; cdr3_nt: TGTGCCAGCAGTTTACGGGGACAGGGGGTGAGGGGTGAAGCTTTCTTT
clone_size: many; j_call: TRBJ2-1; d_call: .; v_call: TRBV20-1; cdr3_aa: CSARKTSSNEQFF; cdr3_nt: TGCAGTGCTAGAAAGACTAGTAGCAATGAGCAGTTCTTC
clone_size: .; j_call: TRBJ2-1; d_call: .; v_call: TRBV29-1; cdr3_aa: CSVEARGAAAPYNEQFF; cdr3_nt: TGCAGCGTTGAAGCTCGGGGCGCGGCAGCCCCCTACAATGAGCAGTTCTTC
clone_size: .; j_call: TRBJ2-5; d_call: .; v_call: TRBV12-3/TRBV12-4; cdr3_aa: CASSRDSPYQETQYF; cdr3_nt: TGTGCCAGCAGTCGGGACTCGCCGTACCAAGAGACCCAGTACTTC
clone_size: .; j_call: TRBJ2-3; d_call: TRBD1; v_call: TRBV6-5; cdr3_aa: CASSYATGVSDTQYF; cdr3_nt: TGTGCCAGCAGTTACGCGACAGGGGTATCAGATACGCAGTATTTT
clone_size: few; j_call: TRBJ1-1; d_call: .; v_call: TRBV6-6; cdr3_aa: CASSDNVNTEAFF; cdr3_nt: TGTGCCAGCAGTGATAACGTGAACACTGAAGCTTTCTTT
clone_size: few; j_call: TRBJ2-3; d_call: .; v_call: TRBV11-3; cdr3_aa: CASSDRRGDTQYF; cdr3_nt: TGTGCCAGCAGCGACCGGAGGGGAGATACGCAGTATTTT
clone_size: .; j_call: TRBJ2-1; d_call: .; v_call: TRBV4-2; cdr3_aa: CASSQDRATRTFF; cdr3_nt: TGTGCCAGCAGCCAAGATAGGGCGACCAGGACGTTCTTC
clone_size: .; j_call: TRBJ2-1; d_call: .; v_call: TRBV4-1; cdr3_aa: CASSQVGNDEQFF; cdr3_nt: TGCGCCAGCAGCCAAGTAGGAAACGATGAGCAGTTCTTC
clone_size: .; j_call: TRBJ2-1; d_call: TRBD2; v_call: TRBV7-9; cdr3_aa: CASSLAGRGSEQFF; cdr3_nt: TGTGCCAGCAGCTTAGCGGGGCGGGGGAGTGAGCAGTTCTTC
clone_size: .; j_call: TRBJ2-3; d_call: .; v_call: TRBV14; cdr3_aa: CASSPLVFAGTDTQYF; cdr3_nt: TGTGCCAGCAGCCCTCTTGTATTCGCGGGGACAGATACGCAGTATTTT
clone_size: many; j_call: TRBJ2-6; d_call: .; v_call: TRBV4-2; cdr3_aa: CASSPTGFGANVLTF; cdr3_nt: TGTGCCAGCAGTCCGACAGGTTTTGGGGCCAACGTCCTGACTTTC
clone_size: .; j_call: TRBJ2-3; d_call: TRBD2; v_call: TRBV9; cdr3_aa: CASSPLPGGTPSTDTQYF; cdr3_nt: TGTGCCAGCAGCCCCCTCCCGGGGGGGACCCCTAGCACAGATACGCAGTATTTT
clone_size: many; j_call: TRBJ2-7; d_call: .; v_call: TRBV7-6; cdr3_aa: CASSLAGFEQYF; cdr3_nt: TGTGCCAGCAGCTTAGCGGGATTCGAGCAGTACTTC
clone_size: .; j_call: TRBJ1-5; d_call: .; v_call: TRBV2; cdr3_aa: CASSSGTSGLAQHF; cdr3_nt: TGTGCCAGCAGTTCCGGGACAAGTGGTTTGGCCCAGCATTTT
clone_size: .; j_call: TRBJ2-7; d_call: TRBD2; v_call: TRBV28; cdr3_aa: CASSLGLAGGSSYEQYF; cdr3_nt: TGTGCCAGCAGTTTGGGACTAGCGGGGGGCAGCTCCTACGAGCAGTACTTC
clone_size: .; j_call: TRBJ1-6; d_call: TRBD1; v_call: TRBV6-2/TRBV6-3; cdr3_aa: CASRGQGYSPLHF; cdr3_nt: TGTGCCAGCAGGGGACAGGGCTATTCACCCCTCCACTTT
clone_size: .; j_call: TRBJ2-7; d_call: TRBD1; v_call: TRBV6-6; cdr3_aa: CASSYSGQGQGADEQYF; cdr3_nt: TGTGCCAGCAGTTACTCGGGCCAGGGACAGGGGGCGGACGAGCAGTACTTC
clone_size: .; j_call: TRBJ1-1; d_call: TRBD1; v_call: TRBV6-6; cdr3_aa: CACRQGSTEAFF; cdr3_nt: TGTGCCTGTCGACAGGGGAGCACTGAAGCTTTCTTT
clone_size: .; j_call: TRBJ2-5; d_call: .; v_call: TRBV20-1; cdr3_aa: CSARDLLGEETQYF; cdr3_nt: TGCAGTGCTAGAGATCTCTTAGGTGAAGAGACCCAGTACTTC
clone_size: few; j_call: TRBJ1-2; d_call: .; v_call: TRBV12-3/TRBV12-4; cdr3_aa: CASSTLSRIKGTSGYTF; cdr3_nt: TGTGCCAGCAGTACCCTGTCACGGATAAAGGGGACAAGTGGCTACACCTTC
clone_size: once; j_call: TRBJ2-5; d_call: .; v_call: TRBV4-1; cdr3_aa: CASSQDVAVQETQYF; cdr3_nt: TGCGCCAGCAGCCAAGATGTCGCAGTTCAAGAGACCCAGTACTTC
clone_size: .; j_call: TRBJ2-5; d_call: TRBD1; v_call: TRBV20-1; cdr3_aa: CSASRTGAQETQYF; cdr3_nt: TGCAGTGCTAGCCGGACAGGGGCACAAGAGACCCAGTACTTC
clone_size: .; j_call: TRBJ2-1; d_call: TRBD2; v_call: TRBV20-1; cdr3_aa: CSARDKRGVKYNEQFF; cdr3_nt: TGCAGTGCTAGGGACAAGCGGGGGGTAAAGTACAATGAGCAGTTCTTC
clone_size: few; j_call: TRBJ1-5; d_call: .; v_call: TRBV20-1; cdr3_aa: CSARDRRTEWYQPQHF; cdr3_nt: TGCAGTGCTAGAGATAGGAGGACGGAATGGTATCAGCCCCAGCATTTT
clone_size: .; j_call: TRBJ2-3; d_call: .; v_call: TRBV25-1; cdr3_aa: CASSATRPSTDTQYF; cdr3_nt: TGTGCCAGCAGTGCAACCCGACCTAGCACAGATACGCAGTATTTT
clone_size: .; j_call: TRBJ2-3; d_call: .; v_call: TRBV20-1; cdr3_aa: CSARVGRGSDTQYF; cdr3_nt: TGCAGTGCTAGAGTGGGCAGGGGCTCAGATACGCAGTATTTT
clone_size: few; j_call: TRBJ2-1; d_call: .; v_call: TRBV7-7; cdr3_aa: CASSLADRGDEQFF; cdr3_nt: TGTGCCAGCAGCTTAGCGGACCGTGGGGATGAGCAGTTCTTC
clone_size: few; j_call: TRBJ2-1; d_call: TRBD2; v_call: TRBV7-2; cdr3_aa: CASSQGTSGNNEQFF; cdr3_nt: TGTGCCAGCAGCCAGGGGACTAGCGGGAACAATGAGCAGTTCTTC
clone_size: .; j_call: TRBJ2-1; d_call: .; v_call: TRBV7-3; cdr3_aa: CASSSPTGKPPNEQFF; cdr3_nt: TGTGCCAGCAGCTCACCTACAGGGAAACCTCCCAATGAGCAGTTCTTC
clone_size: .; j_call: TRBJ1-2; d_call: .; v_call: TRBV6-5; cdr3_aa: CAGSYSSGNYGYTF; cdr3_nt: TGTGCCGGCAGTTACAGTTCCGGAAACTATGGCTACACCTTC